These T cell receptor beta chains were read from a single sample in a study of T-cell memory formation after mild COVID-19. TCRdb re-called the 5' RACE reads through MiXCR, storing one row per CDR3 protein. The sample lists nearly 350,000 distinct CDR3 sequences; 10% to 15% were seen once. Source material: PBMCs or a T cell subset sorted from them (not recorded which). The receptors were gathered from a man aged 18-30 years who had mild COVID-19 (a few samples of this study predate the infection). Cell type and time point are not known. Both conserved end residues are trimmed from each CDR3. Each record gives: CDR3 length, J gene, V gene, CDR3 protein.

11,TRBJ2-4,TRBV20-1,SAGDRGKNIQY
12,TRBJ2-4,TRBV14,ASSPSGGPLGQY
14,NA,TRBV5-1,ASSLAVQGGGETQY
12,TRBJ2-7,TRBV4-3,ASSQVGSRYEQY
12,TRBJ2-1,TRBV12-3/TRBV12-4,ASSHGQGLNEQF
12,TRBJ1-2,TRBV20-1,SALVRQWTYGYT
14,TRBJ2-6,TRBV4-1,ASSRGGFAGANVLT
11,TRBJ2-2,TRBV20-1,SGDRPNRRELF
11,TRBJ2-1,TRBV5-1,ASSLGLRFEQF
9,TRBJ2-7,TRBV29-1,SVASSYEQY
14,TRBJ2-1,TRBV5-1,ASSLPTLVESNEQF
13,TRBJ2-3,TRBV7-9,ASSLSSRDTDTQY
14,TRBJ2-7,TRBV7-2,ASSLYPLAGGYEQY
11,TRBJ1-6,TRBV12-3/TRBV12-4,ASFSTVGSPLH
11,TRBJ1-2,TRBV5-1,ASSLAQGNGYT
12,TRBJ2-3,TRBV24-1,ATSDSRGTDTQY
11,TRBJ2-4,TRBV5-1,ASSLDRGDIQY
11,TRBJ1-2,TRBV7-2,ASTLPGGYGYT
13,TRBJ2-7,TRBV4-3,ASSQVIGLTYEQY
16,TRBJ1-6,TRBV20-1,SARLVGPSLRGDSPLH
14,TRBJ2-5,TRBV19,ASSSHSGGAEETQY
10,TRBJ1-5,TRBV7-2,ASSLASQPQH
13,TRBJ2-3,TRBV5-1,ASSLEGGSPDTQY
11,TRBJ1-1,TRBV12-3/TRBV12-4,ASSLGGGTEAF
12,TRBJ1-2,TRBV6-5,ASSALSVNYGYT
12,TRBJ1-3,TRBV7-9,ASSSTDSGNTIY
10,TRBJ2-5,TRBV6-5,ASRPNRETQY
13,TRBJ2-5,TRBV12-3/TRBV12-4,ASSTYSGGQETQY
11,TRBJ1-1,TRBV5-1,ASSPDGNTEAF
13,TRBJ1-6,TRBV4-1,ASSQDIWPASPLH
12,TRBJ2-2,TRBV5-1,ASRGGADTGELF
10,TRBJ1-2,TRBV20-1,SASRDRDGYT